The present TCR beta chain was sequenced within a study of cytotoxic CD8 clonotypes in ibrutinib-treated CLL. Study overall: Following treatment for a median around 13 months, range 6 to 36, response samples were then taken. Among the samples, the mean was about 250,000 productive templates and about 90,000 productive rearrangements.

Study results and limitations: The public clonotypes identified were infrequent and showed contraction or stability on treatment.

The V end lost 5 bases, the J end lost 7 bases, and 15 bases lay between the germline ends. CDR1 is SGHVS and CDR2 is FQNEAQ in the germline V gene. This CDR3 has 13 amino acids. Note on this clone: Its antigen is currently unknown.

Depth targeted 1 in 200,000 to 1 in 1 million T cells, averaging around 10x coverage per clonotype. This table comes from immunoSEQ multiplex PCR, and its TCRdb copy is limited to in-frame clones, with some not included. The sample lists 49,000 or so clones, approximately 50% occurring once. The chain carries TRBV7-8 and TRBJ2-7, with D unclear. Sequencing was performed on PBMCs, taken after 12 months of ibrutinib treatment. This TCR was sampled from a human donor with chronic lymphocytic leukemia. The CDR3, as DNA: TGTGCCAGCAGCACCCGGGTCAACGATGAGCAGTACTTC. Amino acids: CASSTRVNDEQYF. Filled out from reference TRBV7-8 and TRBJ2-7, the complete variable domain reads GAGVSQSPRYKVAKRGQDVALRCDPISGHVSLFWYQQALGQGPEFLTYFQNEAQLDKSGLPSDRFFAERPEGSVSTLKIQRTQQEDSAVYLCASSTRVNDEQYFGPGTRLTVT.